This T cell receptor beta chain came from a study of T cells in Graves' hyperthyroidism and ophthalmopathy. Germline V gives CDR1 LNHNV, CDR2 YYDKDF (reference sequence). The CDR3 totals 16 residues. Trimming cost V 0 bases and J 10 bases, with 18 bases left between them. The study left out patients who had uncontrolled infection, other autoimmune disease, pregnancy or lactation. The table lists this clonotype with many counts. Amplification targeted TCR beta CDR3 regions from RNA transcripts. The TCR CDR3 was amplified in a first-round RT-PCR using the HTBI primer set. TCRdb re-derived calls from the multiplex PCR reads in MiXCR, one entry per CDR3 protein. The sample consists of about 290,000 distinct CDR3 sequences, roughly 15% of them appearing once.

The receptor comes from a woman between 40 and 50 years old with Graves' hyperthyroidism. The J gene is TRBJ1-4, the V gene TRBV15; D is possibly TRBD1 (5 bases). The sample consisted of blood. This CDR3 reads CATSRDRDRDEVKLFF. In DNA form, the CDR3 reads TGTGCCACCAGCAGAGATCGGGATAGGGACGAGGTAAAACTGTTTTTT.